This T cell receptor (beta chain) was recovered during a study of CD8+ T cells in alopecia areata. A remark on this clone: Its antigen remains unknown.

General observations from the study: It was lesional scalp, especially alopecia totalis/universalis, that showed higher clonality than normal scalp. When scalp samples are sequenced, resident alphabeta T cells of normal skin are also captured. TCRs were shared less clearly across patients than in mice, possibly for HLA-related reasons.

Isolation of CD4+ and CD8+ T cells from PBMCs was achieved by sorting. From germline, CDR1 is MNHNY and CDR2 SVGAGI (reference sequence). This CDR3 is 13 amino acids long. V lost 4 bases, J lost 4 bases, and 10 bases lay in between. RNA, once extracted, was reverse transcribed into cDNA for use as the sequencing template. Profiled with immunoSEQ multiplex PCR; TCRdb holds only in-frame clones, not every one. The top ten clones hold 20% to 25% of a sample with about 110,000 clones, 59% of them seen once. Sequencing used CD8+ T cells sorted from blood. This chain uses TRBV6-6 with TRBJ1-2; D is uncertain. The sequence was collected from a human donor in good health. The DNA of the CDR3 is TGTGCCAGCAGTTCGCCGGGGTTCTATGGCTACACCTTC. It specifies CASSSPGFYGYTF.